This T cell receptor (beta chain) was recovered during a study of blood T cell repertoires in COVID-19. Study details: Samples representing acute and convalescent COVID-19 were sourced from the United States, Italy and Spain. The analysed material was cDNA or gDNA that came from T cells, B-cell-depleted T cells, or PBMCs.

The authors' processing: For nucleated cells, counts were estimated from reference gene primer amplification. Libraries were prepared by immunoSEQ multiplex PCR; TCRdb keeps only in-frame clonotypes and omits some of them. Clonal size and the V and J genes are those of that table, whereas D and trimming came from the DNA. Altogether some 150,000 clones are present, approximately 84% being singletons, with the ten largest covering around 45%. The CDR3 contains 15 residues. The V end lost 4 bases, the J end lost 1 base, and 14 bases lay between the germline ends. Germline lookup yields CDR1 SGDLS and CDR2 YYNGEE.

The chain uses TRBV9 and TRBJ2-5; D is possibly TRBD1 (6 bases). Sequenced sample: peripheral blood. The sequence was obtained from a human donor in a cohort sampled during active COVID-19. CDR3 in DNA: TGTGCCAGCAGCTCAGGGGATCGTGGCCAAGAGACCCAGTACTTC. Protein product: CASSSGDRGQETQYF. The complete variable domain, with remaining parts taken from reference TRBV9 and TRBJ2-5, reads DSGVTQTPKHLITATGQRVTLRCSPRSGDLSVYWYQQSLDQGLQFLIQYYNGEERAKGNILERFSAQQFPDLHSELNLSSLELGDSALYFCASSSGDRGQETQYFGPGTRLLVL.